This TCR beta chain was identified during a study of early T cells in non-severe SARS-CoV-2 infection. CDR1 and CDR2 from the germline V gene are MRHNA and SNTAGT. V was pared by 3 bases and J by 1 base, with 2 bases of the junction left unmatched. CDR3 length: 16 residues. This clonotype was counted a few times. The TCR library protocol attached unique molecular identifiers to the individual cDNA molecules. In TCRdb, the 5' RACE reads were re-called with MiXCR into one record per CDR3 protein. This table has about 50,000 distinct CDR3 sequences, under 7.5% appearing once. This chain joins TRBV6-4 and TRBJ2-2, with TRBD1 identical over 10 bases. The sequence was obtained from an adult who was a healthcare worker with PCR-confirmed SARS-CoV-2 infection or an uninfected control (not recorded which). The sequencing here drew on whole blood, taken at baseline. CDR3 DNA: TGTGCCAGCAGTGAGGGGACAGGGGTGAACACCGGGGAGCTGTTTTTT. Translated: CASSEGTGVNTGELFF.